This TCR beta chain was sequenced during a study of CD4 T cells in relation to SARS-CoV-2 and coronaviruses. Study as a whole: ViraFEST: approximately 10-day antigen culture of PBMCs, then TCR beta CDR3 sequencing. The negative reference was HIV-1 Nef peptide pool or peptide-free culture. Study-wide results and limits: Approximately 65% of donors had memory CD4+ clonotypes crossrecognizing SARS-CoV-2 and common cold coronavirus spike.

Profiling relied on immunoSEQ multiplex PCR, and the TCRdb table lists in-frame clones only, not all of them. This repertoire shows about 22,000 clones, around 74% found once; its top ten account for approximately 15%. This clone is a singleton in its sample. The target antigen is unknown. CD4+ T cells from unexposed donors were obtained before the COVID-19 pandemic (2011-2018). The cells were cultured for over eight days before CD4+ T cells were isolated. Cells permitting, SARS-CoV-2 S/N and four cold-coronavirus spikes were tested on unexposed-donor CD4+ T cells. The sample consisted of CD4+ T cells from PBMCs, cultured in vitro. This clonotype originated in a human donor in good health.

In nucleotides, the CDR3 is TGTGCCAGCAGCCAAGAGACAGGGGGCCGGGGCACTGAAGCTTTCTTT. This encodes CASSQETGGRGTEAFF. The genes are TRBV14 and TRBJ1-1; 10 bases match TRBD1. This CDR3 contains 16 residues. Trimming cost V 0 bases and J 4 bases; bases outside gene matches: 5. Germline V gives CDR1 SGHDN, CDR2 FVKESK.